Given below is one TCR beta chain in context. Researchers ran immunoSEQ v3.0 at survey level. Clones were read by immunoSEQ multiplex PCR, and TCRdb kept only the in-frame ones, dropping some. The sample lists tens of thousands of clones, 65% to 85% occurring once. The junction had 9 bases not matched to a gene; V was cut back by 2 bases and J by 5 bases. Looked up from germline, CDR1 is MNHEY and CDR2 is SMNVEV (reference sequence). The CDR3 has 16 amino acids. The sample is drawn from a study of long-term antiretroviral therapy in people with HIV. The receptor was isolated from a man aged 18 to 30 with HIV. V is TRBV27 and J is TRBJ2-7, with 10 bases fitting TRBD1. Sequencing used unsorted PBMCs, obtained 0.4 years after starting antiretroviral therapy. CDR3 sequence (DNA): TGTGCCAGCAGTTTAGGTGGGACAGGGGTATTGGACGAGCAGTACTTC. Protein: CASSLGGTGVLDEQYF.